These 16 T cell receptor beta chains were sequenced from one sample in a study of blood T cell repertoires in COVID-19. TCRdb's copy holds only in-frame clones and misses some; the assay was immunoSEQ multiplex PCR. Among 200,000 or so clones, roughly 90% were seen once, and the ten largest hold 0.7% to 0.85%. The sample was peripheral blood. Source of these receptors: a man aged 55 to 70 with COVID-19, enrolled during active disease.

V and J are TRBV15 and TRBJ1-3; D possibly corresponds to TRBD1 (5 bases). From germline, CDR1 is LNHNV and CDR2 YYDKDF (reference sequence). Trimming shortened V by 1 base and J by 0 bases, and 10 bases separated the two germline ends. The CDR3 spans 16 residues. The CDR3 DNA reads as TGTGCCACCAGCAGAGTTCAACAGGTCTCTGGAAACACCATATATTTT. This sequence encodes CATSRVQQVSGNTIYF.

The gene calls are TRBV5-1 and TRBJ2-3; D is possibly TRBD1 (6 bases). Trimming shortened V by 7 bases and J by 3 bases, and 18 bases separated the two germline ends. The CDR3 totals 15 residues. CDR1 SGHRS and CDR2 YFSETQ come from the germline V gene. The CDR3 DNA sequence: TGCGCCAGCCGCCTGATCCCAGGGGTGACAGATACGCAGTATTTT. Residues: CASRLIPGVTDTQYF.

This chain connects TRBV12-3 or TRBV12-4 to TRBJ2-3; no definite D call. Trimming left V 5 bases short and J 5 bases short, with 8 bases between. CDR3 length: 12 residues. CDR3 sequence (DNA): TGTGCCAGCAGTGAGACTCTAGATACGCAGTATTTT. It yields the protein CASSETLDTQYF.

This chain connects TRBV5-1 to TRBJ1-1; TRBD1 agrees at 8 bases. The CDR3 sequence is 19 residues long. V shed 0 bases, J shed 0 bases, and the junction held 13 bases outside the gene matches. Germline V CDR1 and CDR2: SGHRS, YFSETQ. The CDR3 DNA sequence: TGCGCCAGCAGCTTGGTTTCCGGGACAGGCTCCCACATGAACACTGAAGCTTTCTTT. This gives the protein CASSLVSGTGSHMNTEAFF. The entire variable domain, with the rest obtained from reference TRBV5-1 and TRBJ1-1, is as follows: KAGVTQTPRYLIKTRGQQVTLSCSPISGHRSVSWYQQTPGQGLQFLFEYFSETQRNKGNFPGRFSGRQFSNSRSEMNVSTLELGDSALYLCASSLVSGTGSHMNTEAFFGQGTRLTVV.

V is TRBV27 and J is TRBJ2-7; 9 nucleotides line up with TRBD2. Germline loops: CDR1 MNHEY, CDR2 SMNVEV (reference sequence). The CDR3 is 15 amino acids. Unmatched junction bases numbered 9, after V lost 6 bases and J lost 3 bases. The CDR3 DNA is TGTGCCAGCAGGCCACAACTAGCGGGTGACTACGAGCAGTACTTC. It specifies CASRPQLAGDYEQYF.

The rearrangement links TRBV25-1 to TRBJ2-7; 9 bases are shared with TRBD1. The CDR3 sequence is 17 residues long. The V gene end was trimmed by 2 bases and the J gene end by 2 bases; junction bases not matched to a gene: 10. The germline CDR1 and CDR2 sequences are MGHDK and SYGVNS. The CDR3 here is CASSESGTGFGAYEQYF. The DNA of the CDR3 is TGTGCCAGCAGTGAAAGTGGGACAGGGTTTGGGGCCTACGAGCAGTACTTC.

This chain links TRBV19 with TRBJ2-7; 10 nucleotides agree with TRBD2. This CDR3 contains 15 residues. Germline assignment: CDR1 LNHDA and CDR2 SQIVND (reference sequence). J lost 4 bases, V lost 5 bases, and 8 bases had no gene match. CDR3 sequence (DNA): TGTGCCAGTAGTCCTAAGCGGGAGGGCCAGTACGAGCAGTACTTC. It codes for CASSPKREGQYEQYF.

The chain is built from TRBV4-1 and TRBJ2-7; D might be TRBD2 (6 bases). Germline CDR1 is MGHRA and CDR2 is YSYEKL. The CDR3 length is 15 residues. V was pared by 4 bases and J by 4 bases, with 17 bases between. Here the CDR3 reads CASSPSETLVYEQYF. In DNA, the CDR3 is TGCGCCAGCAGCCCTAGCGAGACATTAGTTTACGAGCAGTACTTC.

This chain's CDR3 is CASKWDRPSYEQYF. The CDR3 DNA reads as TGTGCCAGCAAGTGGGACAGACCCTCCTACGAGCAGTACTTC. The rearrangement uses TRBV6-6 and TRBJ2-7; 7 bases are a match to TRBD1. The V segment lost 7 bases and the J segment 0 bases; nucleotides outside the gene matches: 6. Looked up from germline, CDR1 is MNHNY and CDR2 is SVGAGI (reference sequence). The length of the CDR3 is 14 residues.

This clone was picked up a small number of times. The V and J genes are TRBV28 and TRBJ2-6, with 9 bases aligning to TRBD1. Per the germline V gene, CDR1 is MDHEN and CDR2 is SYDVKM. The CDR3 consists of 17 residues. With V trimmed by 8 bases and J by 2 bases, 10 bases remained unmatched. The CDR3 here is CASCRTGVPTGANVLTF. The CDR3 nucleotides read TGTGCCAGCTGCCGGACAGGGGTACCCACTGGGGCCAACGTCCTGACTTTC.

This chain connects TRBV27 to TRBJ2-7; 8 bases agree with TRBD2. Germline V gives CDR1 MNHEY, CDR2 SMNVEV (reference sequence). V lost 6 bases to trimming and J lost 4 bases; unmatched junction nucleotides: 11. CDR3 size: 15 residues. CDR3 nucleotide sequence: TGTGCCAGCAGGACTCAGGCGGGAGGTTTTTACGAGCAGTACTTC. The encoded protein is CASRTQAGGFYEQYF.

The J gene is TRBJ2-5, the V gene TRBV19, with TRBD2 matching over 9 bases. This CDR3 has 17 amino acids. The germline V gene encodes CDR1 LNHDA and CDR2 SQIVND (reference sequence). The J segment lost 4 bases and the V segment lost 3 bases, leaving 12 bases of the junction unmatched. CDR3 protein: CASSIYGGGAYRETQYF. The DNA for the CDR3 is TGTGCCAGTAGTATTTACGGCGGGGGGGCTTATCGAGAGACCCAGTACTTC.

The CDR3 loop reads CASSSGNSYNSPLHF. The CDR3 coding sequence is TGTGCCAGCAGCAGCGGAAATTCCTATAATTCACCCCTCCACTTT. The chain has TRBV6-6 and TRBJ1-6, with D hard to call. The germline V gene encodes CDR1 MNHNY and CDR2 SVGAGI (reference sequence). This CDR3 spans 15 amino acids. V lost 6 bases and J 1 base, leaving 10 bases between the germline ends.

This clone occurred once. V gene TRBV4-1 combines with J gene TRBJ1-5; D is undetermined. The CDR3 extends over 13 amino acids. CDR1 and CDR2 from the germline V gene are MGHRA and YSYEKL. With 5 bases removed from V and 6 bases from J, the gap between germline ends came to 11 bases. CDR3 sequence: CASSDLAAQPQHF. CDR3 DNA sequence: TGCGCCAGCAGCGATTTGGCGGCTCAGCCCCAGCATTTT.

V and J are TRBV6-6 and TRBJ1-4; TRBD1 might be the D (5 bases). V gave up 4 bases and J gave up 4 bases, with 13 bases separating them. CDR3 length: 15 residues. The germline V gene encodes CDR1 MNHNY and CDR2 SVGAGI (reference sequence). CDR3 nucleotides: TGTGCCAGCAGTTCCGGTCACAGGATTAATGAAAAACTGTTTTTT. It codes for CASSSGHRINEKLFF.

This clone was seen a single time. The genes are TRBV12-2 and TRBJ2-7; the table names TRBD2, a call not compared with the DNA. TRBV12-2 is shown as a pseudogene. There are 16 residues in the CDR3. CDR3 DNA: TGTGCAAGTCGCTTTGATACTAGCGGGTACTCCTACGAGCAGTACTTC. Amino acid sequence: CASRFDTSGYSYEQYF.